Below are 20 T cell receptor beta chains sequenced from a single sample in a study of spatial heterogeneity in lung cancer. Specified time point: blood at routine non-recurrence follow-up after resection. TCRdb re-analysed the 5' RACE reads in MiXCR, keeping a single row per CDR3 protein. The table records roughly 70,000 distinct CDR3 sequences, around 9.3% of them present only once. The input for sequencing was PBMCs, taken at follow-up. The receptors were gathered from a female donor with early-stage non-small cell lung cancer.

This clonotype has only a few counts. This chain's CDR3 is CASSFDYGSTDTQYF. The CDR3 nucleotides read TGTGCCAGCAGCTTTGACTACGGAAGCACAGATACGCAGTATTTT. The chain recombines TRBV5-6 with TRBJ2-3; a weak D match, TRBD2 (5 bases). Germline-derived CDR1 and CDR2 are SGHDT and YYEEEE. The ends were cut back, 2 bases at V and 0 bases at J, with 10 bases in the middle. CDR3 length: 15 amino acids.

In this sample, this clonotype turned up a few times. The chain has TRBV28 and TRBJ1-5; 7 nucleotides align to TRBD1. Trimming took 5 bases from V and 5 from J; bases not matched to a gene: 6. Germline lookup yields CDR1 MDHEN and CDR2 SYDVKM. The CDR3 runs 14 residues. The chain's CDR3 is CASSLVTGYQPQHF. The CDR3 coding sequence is TGTGCCAGCAGTCTTGTGACAGGGTATCAGCCCCAGCATTTT. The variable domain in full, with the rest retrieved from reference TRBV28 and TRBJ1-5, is DVKVTQSSRYLVKRTGEKVFLECVQDMDHENMFWYRQDPGLGLRLIYFSYDVKMKEKGDIPEGYSVSREKKERFSLILESASTNQTSMYLCASSLVTGYQPQHFGDGTRLSIL.

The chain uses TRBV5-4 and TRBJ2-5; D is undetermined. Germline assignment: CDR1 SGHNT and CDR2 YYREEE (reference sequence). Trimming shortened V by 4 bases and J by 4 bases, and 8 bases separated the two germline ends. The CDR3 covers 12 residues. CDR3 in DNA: TGTGCCAGCAGCCGCCCTGGAGAGACCCAGTACTTC. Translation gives CASSRPGETQYF.

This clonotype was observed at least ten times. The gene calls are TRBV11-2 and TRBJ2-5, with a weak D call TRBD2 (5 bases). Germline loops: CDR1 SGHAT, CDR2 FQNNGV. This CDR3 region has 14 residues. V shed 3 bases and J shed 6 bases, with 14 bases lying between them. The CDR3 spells CASSLWSGKQTQYF. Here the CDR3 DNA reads TGTGCCAGCAGCTTGTGGTCGGGAAAGCAGACCCAGTACTTC.

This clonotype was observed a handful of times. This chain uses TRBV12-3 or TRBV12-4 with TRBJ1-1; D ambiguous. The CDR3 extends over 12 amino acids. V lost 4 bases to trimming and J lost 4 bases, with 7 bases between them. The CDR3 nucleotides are TGTGCCAGCAGTTATTGGCGCACTGAAGCTTTCTTT. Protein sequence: CASSYWRTEAFF.

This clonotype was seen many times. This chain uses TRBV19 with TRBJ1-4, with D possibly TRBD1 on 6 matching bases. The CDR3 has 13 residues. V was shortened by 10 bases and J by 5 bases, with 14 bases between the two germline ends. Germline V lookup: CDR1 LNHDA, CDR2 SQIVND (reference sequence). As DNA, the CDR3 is TGTGCCACAAGGGGGGGTCTGAATGAAAAACTGTTTTTT. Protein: CATRGGLNEKLFF.

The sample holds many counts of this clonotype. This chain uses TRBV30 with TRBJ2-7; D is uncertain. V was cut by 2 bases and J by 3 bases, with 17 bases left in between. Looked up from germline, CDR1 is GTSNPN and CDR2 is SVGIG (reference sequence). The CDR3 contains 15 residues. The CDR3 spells CAWSRSSLSHYEQYF. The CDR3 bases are TGTGCCTGGAGTAGAAGCTCCCTATCCCACTACGAGCAGTACTTC.

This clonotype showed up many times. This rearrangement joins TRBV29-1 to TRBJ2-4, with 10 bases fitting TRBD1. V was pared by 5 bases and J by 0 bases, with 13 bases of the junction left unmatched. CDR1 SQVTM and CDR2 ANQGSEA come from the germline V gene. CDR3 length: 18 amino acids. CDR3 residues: CSVQGRDRGDTAKNIQYF. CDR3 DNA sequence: TGCAGCGTTCAGGGGCGGGACAGGGGAGATACAGCCAAAAACATTCAGTACTTC.

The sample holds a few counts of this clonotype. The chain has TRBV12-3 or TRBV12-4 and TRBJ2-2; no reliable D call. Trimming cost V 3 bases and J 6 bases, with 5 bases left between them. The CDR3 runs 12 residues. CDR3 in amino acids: CASSFRAGELFF. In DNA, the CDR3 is TGTGCCAGCAGTTTTAGAGCCGGGGAGCTGTTTTTT.

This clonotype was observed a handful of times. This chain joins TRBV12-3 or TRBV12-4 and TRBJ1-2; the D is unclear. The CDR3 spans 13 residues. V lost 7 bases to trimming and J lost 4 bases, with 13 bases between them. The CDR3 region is CASISSRIYGYTF. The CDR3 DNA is TGTGCCAGCATTTCTTCCAGGATCTATGGCTACACCTTC.

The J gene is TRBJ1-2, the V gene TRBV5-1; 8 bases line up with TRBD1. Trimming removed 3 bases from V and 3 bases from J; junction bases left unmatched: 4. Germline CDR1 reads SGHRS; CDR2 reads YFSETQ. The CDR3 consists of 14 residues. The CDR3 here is CASSSEDRDYGYTF. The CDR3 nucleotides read TGCGCCAGCAGCTCGGAGGACAGGGACTATGGCTACACCTTC.

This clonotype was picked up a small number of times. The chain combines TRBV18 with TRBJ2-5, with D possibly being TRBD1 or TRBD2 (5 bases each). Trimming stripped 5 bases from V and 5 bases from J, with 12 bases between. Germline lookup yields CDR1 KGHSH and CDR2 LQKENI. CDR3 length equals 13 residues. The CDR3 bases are TGTGCCAGCTCATCAGCCGGGACCGAGACCCAGTACTTC. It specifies CASSSAGTETQYF.

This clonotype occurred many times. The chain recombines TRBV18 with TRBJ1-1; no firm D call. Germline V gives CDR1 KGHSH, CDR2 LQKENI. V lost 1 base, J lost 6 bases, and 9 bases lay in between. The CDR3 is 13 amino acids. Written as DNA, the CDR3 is TGTGCCAGCTCACCACTAGCAAGGGCTGAAGCTTTCTTT. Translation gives CASSPLARAEAFF. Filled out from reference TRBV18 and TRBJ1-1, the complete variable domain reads NAGVMQNPRHLVRRRGQEARLRCSPMKGHSHVYWYRQLPEEGLKFMVYLQKENIIDESGMPKERFSAEFPKEGPSILRIQQVVRGDSAAYFCASSPLARAEAFFGQGTRLTVV.

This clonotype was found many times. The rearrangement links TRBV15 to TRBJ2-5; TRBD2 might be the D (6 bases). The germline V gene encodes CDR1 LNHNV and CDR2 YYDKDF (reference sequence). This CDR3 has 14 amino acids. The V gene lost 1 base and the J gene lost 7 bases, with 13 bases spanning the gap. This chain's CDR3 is CATSRGGWRVTQYF. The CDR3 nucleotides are TGTGCCACCAGCAGAGGAGGCTGGAGGGTGACCCAGTACTTC.

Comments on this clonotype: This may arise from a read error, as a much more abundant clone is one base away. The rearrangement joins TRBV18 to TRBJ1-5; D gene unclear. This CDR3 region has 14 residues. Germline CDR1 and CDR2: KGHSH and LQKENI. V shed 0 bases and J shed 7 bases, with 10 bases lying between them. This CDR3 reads CASSPPVPGQPQHF. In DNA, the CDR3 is TGTGCCAGCTCACCACCGGTCCCCGGACAGCCCCAGCATTTT.

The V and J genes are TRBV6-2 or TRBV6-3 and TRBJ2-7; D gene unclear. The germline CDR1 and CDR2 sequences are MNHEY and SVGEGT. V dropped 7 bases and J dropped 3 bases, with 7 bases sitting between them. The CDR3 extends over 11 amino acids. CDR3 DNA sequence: TGTGCCAGCACTGCGCACTACGAGCAGTACTTC. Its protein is CASTAHYEQYF.

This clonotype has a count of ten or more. CDR3 nucleotides: TGTGCCAGCAGCTTTCGGACTCTCGGCTCCTACAATGAGCAGTTCTTC. Its protein is CASSFRTLGSYNEQFF. J is TRBJ2-1 and V is TRBV7-9; weak D call: TRBD2 (5 bases). This CDR3 is built from 16 residues. Trimming stripped 3 bases from V and 0 bases from J, with 12 bases between. Germline-derived CDR1 and CDR2 are SEHNR and FQNEAQ (reference sequence).

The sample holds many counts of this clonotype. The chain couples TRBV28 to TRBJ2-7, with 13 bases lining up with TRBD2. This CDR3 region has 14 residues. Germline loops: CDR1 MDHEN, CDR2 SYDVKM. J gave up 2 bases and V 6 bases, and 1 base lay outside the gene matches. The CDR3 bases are TGTGCCAGCAGACTAGCGGGAGGGACCTACGAGCAGTACTTC. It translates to CASRLAGGTYEQYF.

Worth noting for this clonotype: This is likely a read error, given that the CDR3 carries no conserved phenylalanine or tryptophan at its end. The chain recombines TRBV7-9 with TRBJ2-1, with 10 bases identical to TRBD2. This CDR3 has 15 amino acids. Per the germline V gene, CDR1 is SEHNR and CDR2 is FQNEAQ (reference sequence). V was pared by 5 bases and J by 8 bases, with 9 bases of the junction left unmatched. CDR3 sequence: CASSHPGTSVHEQFS. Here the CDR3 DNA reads TGTGCCAGCAGCCACCCCGGGACTAGCGTACATGAGCAGTTCTCC.

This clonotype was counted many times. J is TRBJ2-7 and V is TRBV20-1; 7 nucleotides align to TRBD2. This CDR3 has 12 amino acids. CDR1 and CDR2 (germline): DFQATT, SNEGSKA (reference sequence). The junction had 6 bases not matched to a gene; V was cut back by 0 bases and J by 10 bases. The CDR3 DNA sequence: TGCAGTGCTAGAGAGGGCGGGAGCGAACAGTACTTC. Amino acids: CSAREGGSEQYF.